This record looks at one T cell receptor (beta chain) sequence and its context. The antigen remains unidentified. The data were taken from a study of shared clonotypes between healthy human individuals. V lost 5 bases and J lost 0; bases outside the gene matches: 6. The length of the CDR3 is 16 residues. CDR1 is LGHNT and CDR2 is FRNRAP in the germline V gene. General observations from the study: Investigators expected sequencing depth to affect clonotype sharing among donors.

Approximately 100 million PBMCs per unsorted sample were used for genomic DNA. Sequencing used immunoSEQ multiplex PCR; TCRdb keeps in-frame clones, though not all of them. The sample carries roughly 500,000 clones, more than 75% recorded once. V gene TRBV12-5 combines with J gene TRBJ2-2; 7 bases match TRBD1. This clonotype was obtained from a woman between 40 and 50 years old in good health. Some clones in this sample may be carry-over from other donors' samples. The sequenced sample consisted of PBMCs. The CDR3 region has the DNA TGTGCTAGTGGTGAGACAGGGCGCGCGAACACCGGGGAGCTGTTTTTT. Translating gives CASGETGRANTGELFF.